The 14 T cell receptor beta chains given below trace back to one sample, sequenced in a study of CD8+ T cells in alopecia areata. Extraction of RNA preceded its reverse transcription into cDNA, which served as the sequencing template. The table came from immunoSEQ multiplex PCR; TCRdb's copy has only in-frame clones and leaves some out. The repertoire holds 95,000 to 150,000 clones, 47% seen once, with 10% in the top ten. Sample: NKG2D-low CD8+ T cells sorted from blood. All receptors derive from a human donor with alopecia areata.

V gene TRBV30 combines with J gene TRBJ2-7, with 9 bases matching TRBD2. Germline CDR1 is GTSNPN and CDR2 is SVGIG (reference sequence). The CDR3 totals 16 residues. With V trimmed by 4 bases and J by 4 bases, 14 bases remained unmatched. CDR3 amino acids: CAWTPSPAGGRYEQYF. CDR3 nucleotides: TGTGCCTGGACCCCCAGCCCGGCGGGAGGGCGGTACGAGCAGTACTTC.

The chain uses TRBV29-1 and TRBJ2-5; TRBD2 might be the D (6 bases). The CDR3 has 14 amino acids. V was pared by 0 bases and J by 4 bases, with 12 bases between. The V gene's germline CDR1 is SQVTM and CDR2 ANQGSEA. CDR3 protein: CSVEDLEGGETQYF. The CDR3, as DNA: TGCAGCGTTGAAGATCTAGAGGGAGGAGAGACCCAGTACTTC.

This chain links TRBV29-1 with TRBJ2-3; D possibly corresponds to TRBD2 (6 bases). Germline V gives CDR1 SQVTM, CDR2 ANQGSEA. The CDR3 consists of 17 residues. V was clipped by 6 bases and J by 2 bases, with 24 bases between them. The CDR3 DNA follows: TGCAGCGTGGTCAGGGTCACGACCGGGAGTGACACAGATACGCAGTATTTT. This translates into CSVVRVTTGSDTDTQYF.

A few counts support this clone. The gene calls are TRBV29-1 and TRBJ2-3; tentative D call: TRBD1 (6 bases). With 3 bases removed from V and 2 bases from J, the gap between germline ends came to 15 bases. This CDR3 contains 15 residues. CDR1 is SQVTM, CDR2 ANQGSEA, per germline. DNA of the CDR3: TGCAGCGTTGATCTGGGACACCACTTCACAGATACGCAGTATTTT. Translation: CSVDLGHHFTDTQYF.

The V and J genes are TRBV29-1 and TRBJ2-1; D ambiguous. Trimming removed 1 base from V and 8 bases from J, with 9 bases in between. This CDR3 has 12 amino acids. Germline CDR1 reads SQVTM; CDR2 reads ANQGSEA. The CDR3 DNA sequence: TGCAGCGTTGAAGGGGAAGTCCATGAGCAGTTCTTC. Its protein is CSVEGEVHEQFF.

The J gene is TRBJ2-7, the V gene TRBV28, with D perhaps TRBD1 or TRBD2 (7 bases each). CDR3 length: 12 amino acids. V lost 6 bases and J 6 bases, leaving 12 bases between the germline ends. Per germline, CDR1 MDHEN and CDR2 SYDVKM. The CDR3 protein is CASSQGGVEQYF. The CDR3 DNA reads TGTGCCAGCAGCCAGGGGGGGGTCGAGCAGTACTTC.

This chain uses TRBV30 with TRBJ2-1, with unresolved D. This CDR3 is 13 amino acids long. From germline, CDR1 is GTSNPN and CDR2 SVGIG (reference sequence). With 0 bases removed from V and 8 bases from J, the gap between germline ends came to 11 bases. CDR3 region: CAWSVALLDEQFF. DNA for the CDR3: TGTGCCTGGAGTGTAGCTCTCTTGGATGAGCAGTTCTTC.

V usage is TRBV30 and J usage is TRBJ2-3; 11 bases align to TRBD2. Looked up from germline, CDR1 is GTSNPN and CDR2 is SVGIG (reference sequence). The J segment lost 0 bases and the V segment lost 3 bases, leaving 8 bases of the junction unmatched. The CDR3 is made up of 17 amino acids. Written as DNA, the CDR3 is TGTGCCTGGAGACTAGCGGGGGCAGCCGCTAGCACAGATACGCAGTATTTT. It translates to CAWRLAGAAASTDTQYF.

The rearrangement joins TRBV27 to TRBJ2-7; no definite D call. The V gene's germline CDR1 is MNHEY and CDR2 SMNVEV (reference sequence). V dropped 2 bases and J dropped 7 bases, with 6 bases sitting between them. This CDR3 comprises 11 residues. CDR3 DNA sequence: TGTGCCAGCAGTTTAGGGGTGGAGCAGTACTTC. Its protein product is CASSLGVEQYF.

This chain connects TRBV7-2 to TRBJ1-1, with 9 bases matching TRBD1. Germline trimming cut 5 bases from V and 4 bases from J; bases unmatched to any gene: 2. The CDR3 has 13 amino acids. Germline CDR1 is SGHTA and CDR2 is FQGNSA. CDR3 in amino acids: CASSPTGGTEAFF. The CDR3 region has the DNA TGTGCCAGCAGCCCGACAGGGGGCACTGAAGCTTTCTTT.

In this sample, this clone turned up a few times. The chain links TRBV28 to TRBJ1-2, with D uncertain. In germline, CDR1 is MDHEN, CDR2 SYDVKM. Trimming took off 6 bases at V and 4 bases at J, with 15 bases between the two ends. The CDR3 is 14 residues long. The CDR3 coding sequence is TGTGCCAGCAGCCTGCAGGAGCGGGGCTATGGCTACACCTTC. Amino acid sequence: CASSLQERGYGYTF.

This chain connects TRBV25-1 to TRBJ2-1; TRBD2 is a possible D gene (5 bases). V was trimmed by 8 bases and J by 12 bases, leaving 20 bases between them. This CDR3 comprises 13 residues. The germline V gene encodes CDR1 MGHDK and CDR2 SYGVNS. CDR3 DNA sequence: TGTGCCAGCGGGGATGGCGGGCCCAGGCTGCAGTTCTTC. Translated, it gives CASGDGGPRLQFF.

This clone was picked up a small number of times. This chain uses TRBV29-1 with TRBJ2-1; 9 bases are a match to TRBD2. CDR1 and CDR2 from the germline V gene are SQVTM and ANQGSEA. V lost 0 bases and J lost 5; bases outside the gene matches: 8. The length of the CDR3 is 16 residues. The CDR3 sequence: CSVEDPTSGLDNEQFF. The CDR3 nucleotides are TGCAGCGTTGAAGACCCGACTAGCGGACTCGACAATGAGCAGTTCTTC.

On this clone: Within the sample, other DNA sequences also encode this same CDR3. The chain has TRBV28 and TRBJ2-7; D gene unclear. CDR3 length: 11 amino acids. Germline V CDR1 and CDR2: MDHEN, SYDVKM. The germline V and J ends were trimmed by 2 bases and 4 bases, with 3 bases remaining between them. The CDR3 DNA follows: TGTGCCAGCAGTTTAGCATACGAGCAGTACTTC. Amino acids: CASSLAYEQYF.